The 19 T cell receptor beta chains listed next were all sequenced from one sample in a study of T cell responses to AZD1222 COVID-19 vaccine. Sequencing used immunoSEQ multiplex PCR; TCRdb keeps in-frame clones, though not all of them. The repertoire has 120,000 to 150,000 clones, approximately 86% of them found once; the top ten carry over 4.5%. Sequencing used peripheral blood, obtained 28 days after the second AZD1222 dose. These receptors all stem from an adult who received the AZD1222 COVID-19 vaccine.

This clone was seen a few times. V gene TRBV19 combines with J gene TRBJ1-5; D call uncertain. The CDR3 length is 14 residues. Germline V gene data show CDR1 as LNHDA and CDR2 as SQIVND (reference sequence). The V and J ends lost 6 bases and 0 bases respectively, with 9 bases between them. The CDR3 region is CASRGSYSNQPQHF. The CDR3 DNA sequence: TGTGCCAGTAGGGGGTCCTATAGCAATCAGCCCCAGCATTTT.

The chain links TRBV3-1 (or the pseudogene TRBV3-2) to TRBJ1-1; D is unclear. This CDR3 is 13 amino acids long. V shed 2 bases and J shed 4 bases, with 8 bases lying between them. Germline CDR1 and CDR2: LGHDT and YNNKEL (reference sequence). CDR3 bases: TGTGCCAGCAGCCAATATGAGGGCACTGAAGCTTTCTTT. It specifies CASSQYEGTEAFF.

This sequence joins TRBV14 and TRBJ1-1; 9 bases agree with TRBD1. CDR1 is SGHDN and CDR2 is FVKESK in the germline V gene. The junction had 8 bases not matched to a gene; V was cut back by 4 bases and J by 11 bases. This CDR3 is 13 amino acids long. The CDR3 sequence: CASSRVRQGDAFF. The CDR3 DNA reads as TGTGCCAGCAGCCGCGTACGACAGGGGGATGCTTTCTTT.

This chain connects TRBV7-2 to TRBJ2-1; unclear D gene. The germline V gene encodes CDR1 SGHTA and CDR2 FQGNSA. This CDR3 is 13 amino acids long. The V end lost 4 bases, the J end lost 3 bases, and 7 bases lay between the germline ends. CDR3 coding DNA: TGTGCCAGCAGCTCCTATAACTACAATGAGCAGTTCTTC. Protein: CASSSYNYNEQFF. The entire variable domain, with the rest obtained from reference TRBV7-2 and TRBJ2-1, is as follows: GAGVSQSPSNKVTEKGKDVELRCDPISGHTALYWYRQSLGQGLEFLIYFQGNSAPDKSGLPSDRFSAERTGGSVSTLTIQRTQQEDSAVYLCASSSYNYNEQFFGPGTRLTVL.

In its sample, this clone was seen a few times. The V gene is TRBV7-6, the J gene TRBJ1-1; D remains unclear. The length of the CDR3 is 13 residues. V was trimmed by 1 base and J by 0 bases, leaving 3 bases between them. Germline lookup yields CDR1 SGHVS and CDR2 FNYEAQ. The CDR3 nucleotides are TGTGCCAGCAGCTTAGTGGTGAACACTGAAGCTTTCTTT. This gives the protein CASSLVVNTEAFF.

V is TRBV3-1 (or the pseudogene TRBV3-2) and J is TRBJ2-3; D ambiguous. V shed 5 bases and J shed 5 bases, with 11 bases lying between them. This CDR3 has 13 amino acids. Germline V gene lookup returns CDR1 LGHDT and CDR2 YNNKEL (reference sequence). CDR3 region: CASSLVERDTQYF. DNA of the CDR3: TGTGCCAGCAGCTTAGTGGAAAGAGATACGCAGTATTTT.

This clone was found once. The chain has TRBV27 and TRBJ1-2; weak D call: TRBD1 (5 bases). The CDR3 length is 13 residues. CDR1 is MNHEY and CDR2 is SMNVEV in the germline V gene (reference sequence). Trimming removed 6 bases at V and 7 bases at J, with 15 bases between. CDR3 DNA sequence: TGTGCCAGCAGACCCACAGGAGGTGGTGGCTACACCTTC. Translation: CASRPTGGGGYTF.

V usage is TRBV10-3 and J usage is TRBJ1-6; no clear D gene. V lost 8 bases to trimming and J lost 5 bases, with 10 bases between them. CDR1 ENHRY and CDR2 SYGVKD come from the germline V gene. The CDR3 has 13 residues. CDR3 sequence (DNA): TGTGCCATCGCCGGGTCAAATAATTCACCCCTCCACTTT. Its protein product is CAIAGSNNSPLHF.

A single count supports this clone. The chain has TRBV10-3 and TRBJ2-3, with 10 bases fitting TRBD2. The CDR3 spans 16 residues. Trimming removed 8 bases from V and 0 bases from J; junction bases left unmatched: 8. Germline V gene sequence: CDR1 ENHRY, CDR2 SYGVKD. In DNA, the CDR3 is TGTGCCATCCGCGGGCTAGCGGGAGCCAGCACAGATACGCAGTATTTT. This gives the protein CAIRGLAGASTDTQYF.

Comment on this clone: Other nucleotide sequences from this sample produce the same CDR3. The chain recombines TRBV10-3 with TRBJ1-1; tentatively, D is TRBD1 (5 bases). Germline CDR1 ENHRY, CDR2 SYGVKD. V was shortened by 2 bases and J by 1 base, with 8 bases between the two germline ends. This CDR3 is 14 amino acids long. The CDR3 nucleotides read TGTGCCATCAGTGAGCTTGGGGGGAACACTGAAGCTTTCTTT. Its translation: CAISELGGNTEAFF.

Concerning this clone: The sample contains more than one DNA sequence encoding this CDR3. The chain is built from TRBV5-1 and TRBJ2-7; D perhaps matches TRBD2 (6 bases). V lost 0 bases and J 2 bases, leaving 12 bases between the germline ends. The CDR3 length is 15 residues. The germline V gene encodes CDR1 SGHRS and CDR2 YFSETQ. The DNA of the CDR3 is TGCGCCAGCAGCTTGGTTGCGGGGCCGACCTACGAGCAGTACTTC. It specifies CASSLVAGPTYEQYF.

CDR3 nucleotides: TGCGCCAGCAGCTTCCCGCTTAGCGTAGGGGGGCAAGAGACCCAGTACTTC. It specifies CASSFPLSVGGQETQYF. The rearrangement uses TRBV5-1 and TRBJ2-5; perhaps D is TRBD1 or TRBD2 (6 bases each). Per germline, CDR1 SGHRS and CDR2 YFSETQ. Trimming removed 2 bases from V and 2 bases from J, with 19 bases in between. CDR3 size: 17 residues.

This sequence joins TRBV14 and TRBJ1-3; 8 bases fit TRBD1. The CDR3 length is 17 residues. Germline CDR1 SGHDN, CDR2 FVKESK. Losses at the gene ends were 2 bases for V and 0 bases for J; bases not matched to a gene: 6. CDR3 residues: CASSQTWDRYSGNTIYF. The CDR3 DNA sequence: TGTGCCAGCAGCCAAACCTGGGACAGGTACTCTGGAAACACCATATATTTT.

This clone has a handful of counts. This chain joins TRBV3-1 (or the pseudogene TRBV3-2) and TRBJ2-5; tentatively, D is TRBD1 or TRBD2 (5 bases each). This CDR3 region has 17 residues. V lost 0 bases and J lost 2, with 16 bases in between. Germline V gene sequence: CDR1 LGHDT, CDR2 YNNKEL (reference sequence). The CDR3 region has the DNA TGTGCCAGCAGCCAAGATCCAACCGGGACCCCGCAAGAGACCCAGTACTTC. This gives the protein CASSQDPTGTPQETQYF.

With regard to this clone: Germline is not matched at one junction end, which may reflect a read error. The chain joins TRBV7-8 to TRBJ1-2, with 9 nucleotides matching TRBD1. The germline CDR1 and CDR2 sequences are SGHVS and FQNEAQ. This CDR3 has 14 amino acids. In DNA form, the CDR3 reads TGTGCCAGCAGCTTAGAGGCGGACAGGGGAGCCTCATACTTC. Protein: CASSLEADRGASYF.

CDR3 bases: TGTGCCAGCAGCCAACGACAGGGGAAGGATTCACCCCTCCACTTT. Translating gives CASSQRQGKDSPLHF. V and J are TRBV3-1 (or the pseudogene TRBV3-2) and TRBJ1-6, with 8 positions matching TRBD1. J gave up 8 bases and V 2 bases, and 5 bases lay outside the gene matches. Germline V gene lookup returns CDR1 LGHDT and CDR2 YNNKEL (reference sequence). The CDR3 length is 15 residues.

The chain recombines TRBV7-8 with TRBJ2-7; weak D call: TRBD2 (5 bases). Deletions cut 5 bases from V and 2 bases from J, with 7 bases between. Germline lookup yields CDR1 SGHVS and CDR2 FQNEAQ. The CDR3 length is 12 residues. The CDR3 loop reads CASSPGAYEQYF. CDR3 in DNA: TGTGCCAGCAGCCCCGGGGCCTACGAGCAGTACTTC. The full variable domain, its missing parts supplied by reference TRBV7-8 and TRBJ2-7, is GAGVSQSPRYKVAKRGQDVALRCDPISGHVSLFWYQQALGQGPEFLTYFQNEAQLDKSGLPSDRFFAERPEGSVSTLKIQRTQQEDSAVYLCASSPGAYEQYFGPGTRLTVT.

The rearrangement uses TRBV12-3 or TRBV12-4 and TRBJ1-3, with no clear D. CDR3 length: 11 amino acids. The V gene lost 3 bases and the J gene lost 7 bases, with 4 bases spanning the gap. This chain's CDR3 is CASSFSNTIYF. The CDR3 nucleotides are TGTGCCAGCAGTTTCTCGAACACCATATATTTT.

The chain is built from TRBV6-6 and TRBJ2-3; TRBD2 matches at 14 bases. The germline V gene has CDR1 MNHNY and CDR2 SVGAGI (reference sequence). The V and J ends lost 6 bases and 8 bases, in that order; junction bases with no gene match: 4. The CDR3 runs to 14 residues. CDR3 coding DNA: TGTGCCAGCAGACCCGGGACTAGCGGGAGTACGCAGTATTTT. It is translated as CASRPGTSGSTQYF.